These T cell receptor beta chains were read from a single sample in a study of immune evolution from preneoplasia to lung adenocarcinoma. Profiling relied on immunoSEQ multiplex PCR, and the TCRdb table lists in-frame clones only, not all of them. Of some 12,000 clones in the sample, about nine tenths were seen once. The material sequenced was FFPE invasive lung adenocarcinoma tissue. The receptors here all came from a person aged 70 to 85 with invasive lung adenocarcinoma. Each CDR3 is given with its conserved first and last residue. Each record gives: clone size, D gene, CDR3 length, J gene, V gene, CDR3 DNA, CDR3 protein. D genes are given only for firm matches. Size values are once, few and many counts, or a class for expanded clones, and some rows have none.

NA | TRBD1 | 14 | TRBJ2-7 | TRBV6-5 | TGTGCCAGCAGTGGGGGACAGTTGGGCTACGAGCAGTACTTC | CASSGGQLGYEQYF
once | NA | 13 | TRBJ1-5 | TRBV15 | TGTGCCACCAGCAGGATTAACAATCAGCCCCAGCATTTT | CATSRINNQPQHF
NA | NA | 12 | TRBJ2-7 | TRBV29-1 | TGCAGCGTTGTTGGAACCTCCTACGAGCAGTACTTC | CSVVGTSYEQYF
NA | TRBD2 | 18 | TRBJ2-3 | TRBV11-2 | TGTGCCAGCAGCTCCATCTCACTAGCGGGGGCTCGCACAGATACGCAGTATTTT | CASSSISLAGARTDTQYF
NA | NA | 16 | TRBJ2-7 | TRBV30 | TGTGCCTGGAGTCCACCATTTGGGACCAACGCCTACGAGCAGTACTTC | CAWSPPFGTNAYEQYF
NA | NA | 13 | TRBJ2-7 | TRBV7-6 | TGTGCCAGCAGCCCGATACAGGGTGGCGAGCAGTACTTC | CASSPIQGGEQYF
NA | NA | 11 | TRBJ1-2 | TRBV30 | TGTGCCTGCCCTGGCGAAAATGGCTACACCTTC | CACPGENGYTF
NA | TRBD1 | 15 | TRBJ1-5 | TRBV6-5 | TGTGCCAGCAGCTCCGGGACAGGGTATGGTCAGCCCCAGCATTTT | CASSSGTGYGQPQHF
NA | TRBD2 | 16 | TRBJ2-1 | TRBV27 | TGTGCCAGCAGTTTACCCGGACTAGCGGGGGGCCATGAGCAGTTCTTC | CASSLPGLAGGHEQFF
NA | TRBD2 | 15 | TRBJ2-1 | TRBV9 | TGTGCCAGCAGCGGGGGACTAGCGGGGGGCAATGAGCAGTTCTTC | CASSGGLAGGNEQFF
NA | NA | 13 | TRBJ2-3 | TRBV7-3 | TGTGCCAGCAGCTTCACTACCTCAGATACGCAGTATTTT | CASSFTTSDTQYF
NA | NA | 13 | TRBJ1-1 | TRBV28 | TGTGCCAGCATCAAATGGAGGAACACTGAAGCTTTCTTT | CASIKWRNTEAFF
NA | TRBD1 | 16 | TRBJ1-1 | TRBV18 | TGTGCCAGCTCATCATTCCCACCGGGACAGGGGACTGAAGCTTTCTTT | CASSSFPPGQGTEAFF
NA | NA | 15 | TRBJ2-1 | TRBV29-1 | TGCAGCGTCGTACCAGGGAAGGGCTGGAACAATGAGCAGTTCTTC | CSVVPGKGWNNEQFF
NA | NA | 14 | TRBJ1-5 | TRBV15 | TGTGCCACCAGCAGAGGGGGGAGCAATCAGCCCCAGCATTTT | CATSRGGSNQPQHF
NA | NA | 13 | TRBJ1-2 | TRBV27 | TGTGCCACCATGGAGGGGGGGAGGAATGGCTACACCTTC | CATMEGGRNGYTF
NA | TRBD2 | 14 | TRBJ2-7 | TRBV5-1 | TGCGCCAGCAGCTTGACTAGCGGGGCCTACGAGCAGTACTTC | CASSLTSGAYEQYF
NA | TRBD2 | 16 | TRBJ2-7 | TRBV7-9 | TGTGCCAGCAGCCATTCCGGGACTAGCGGCCGCTACGAGCAGTACTTC | CASSHSGTSGRYEQYF
NA | NA | 12 | TRBJ1-3 | TRBV30 | TGTGCCTGGAGTACATCTGGAAACACCATATATTTT | CAWSTSGNTIYF
NA | NA | 17 | TRBJ1-4 | TRBV21-1 | TGTGCCAGCAGCAAAGCCCCGAGGGGCCCAACTAATGAAAAACTGTTTTTT | CASSKAPRGPTNEKLFF
NA | TRBD1 | 15 | TRBJ2-3 | TRBV2 | TGTGCCAGCAGTGCTCAGGGGGTGAGCACAGATACGCAGTATTTT | CASSAQGVSTDTQYF